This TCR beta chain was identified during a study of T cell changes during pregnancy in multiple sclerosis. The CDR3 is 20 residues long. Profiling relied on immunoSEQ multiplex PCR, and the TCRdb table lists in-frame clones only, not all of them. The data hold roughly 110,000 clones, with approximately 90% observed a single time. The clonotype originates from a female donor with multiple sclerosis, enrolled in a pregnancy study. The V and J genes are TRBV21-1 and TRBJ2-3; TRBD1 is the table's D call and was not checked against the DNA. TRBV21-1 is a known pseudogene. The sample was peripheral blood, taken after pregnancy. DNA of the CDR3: TGTGCCAGCAGCAAAGGGGGGACAGGGGATACGGGAGAATGCACAGATACGCAGTATTTT. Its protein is CASSKGGTGDTGECTDTQYF.